Below are 20 T cell receptor beta chains sequenced from a single sample in a study of blood T cell repertoires in COVID-19. Profiling relied on immunoSEQ multiplex PCR, and the TCRdb table lists in-frame clones only, not all of them. Seen here are about 320,000 clones, around nine tenths observed once, and the top ten hold around 4.6%. Input material: PBMCs or T cells enriched from blood (not recorded which). The receptor source for this set is a man aged 30 to 39 who had recovered from COVID-19.

The chain uses TRBV6-5 and TRBJ1-6, with D tentatively TRBD1 (5 bases). The CDR3 sequence is 15 residues long. Germline lookup yields CDR1 MNHEY and CDR2 SVGAGI. With 0 bases removed from V and 10 bases from J, the gap between germline ends came to 13 bases. The CDR3 sequence is CASSYSWGVSSPLHF. The CDR3 DNA reads TGTGCCAGCAGTTACTCTTGGGGGGTCAGCTCACCCCTCCACTTT.

This clone was seen just once. Additional DNA sequences in this sample encode the identical CDR3. The chain combines TRBV18 with TRBJ1-3, with 7 bases lining up with TRBD1. V dropped 3 bases and J dropped 2; count of bases not matched to a gene: 1. CDR3 length equals 14 residues. Germline loops: CDR1 KGHSH, CDR2 LQKENI. The CDR3 DNA is TGTGCCAGCTCACCCGGGACAGCTGGAAACACCATATATTTT. As protein: CASSPGTAGNTIYF.

The rearrangement uses TRBV5-1 and TRBJ1-5; unclear D gene. There are 13 residues in the CDR3. The germline V gene encodes CDR1 SGHRS and CDR2 YFSETQ. The V gene lost 1 base and the J gene lost 5 bases, with 7 bases spanning the gap. The CDR3 DNA follows: TGCGCCAGCAGCTTGAGCACGGATCAGCCCCAGCATTTT. Amino acid sequence: CASSLSTDQPQHF. The variable domain in full, completed from reference TRBV5-1 and TRBJ1-5, reads KAGVTQTPRYLIKTRGQQVTLSCSPISGHRSVSWYQQTPGQGLQFLFEYFSETQRNKGNFPGRFSGRQFSNSRSEMNVSTLELGDSALYLCASSLSTDQPQHFGDGTRLSIL.

This clone was detected once. This chain links TRBV19 with TRBJ2-5, with D tentatively TRBD1 (5 bases). The CDR3 runs 13 residues. V was cut by 3 bases and J by 10 bases, with 15 bases left in between. Per the germline V gene, CDR1 is LNHDA and CDR2 is SQIVND (reference sequence). The DNA for the CDR3 is TGTGCCAGTAGTATCACCAGGGAAAGGGACCAGTACTTC. Protein product: CASSITRERDQYF.

The rearrangement uses TRBV7-9 and TRBJ1-5, with a possible D match to TRBD1 (5 bases). V dropped 4 bases and J dropped 5 bases, with 15 bases sitting between them. In germline, CDR1 is SEHNR, CDR2 FQNEAQ (reference sequence). The CDR3 contains 15 residues. The CDR3 DNA reads as TGTGCCAGCAGCTCAGCGGGACTGGGGGATCAGCCCCAGCATTTT. It codes for CASSSAGLGDQPQHF.

A single count supports this clone. The J gene is TRBJ1-1, the V gene TRBV3-1 (or the pseudogene TRBV3-2); no firm D call. CDR1 and CDR2 (germline): LGHDT, YNNKEL (reference sequence). CDR3 length: 14 residues. V shed 2 bases and J shed 1 base, with 8 bases lying between them. The CDR3 here is CASSQTSGNTEAFF. The CDR3 region has the DNA TGTGCCAGCAGCCAAACCTCAGGGAACACTGAAGCTTTCTTT.

Only one count was recorded for this clone. This rearrangement joins TRBV7-9 to TRBJ2-5; D remains ambiguous. Germline V gives CDR1 SEHNR, CDR2 FQNEAQ (reference sequence). The CDR3 runs 12 residues. The V end was cut by 1 base, the J end by 4 bases, with 4 bases between. The CDR3 is CASSLVGETQYF. The CDR3 nucleotides read TGTGCCAGCAGCTTAGTCGGAGAGACCCAGTACTTC. The entire variable domain, with the rest obtained from reference TRBV7-9 and TRBJ2-5, is as follows: DTGVSQNPRHKITKRGQNVTFRCDPISEHNRLYWYRQTLGQGPEFLTYFQNEAQLEKSRLLSDRFSAERPKGSFSTLEIQRTEQGDSAMYLCASSLVGETQYFGPGTRLLVL.

The CDR3 DNA follows: TGTGCCAGCAGTCCACGGACAGGGAGCACAGATACGCAGTATTTT. Translating gives CASSPRTGSTDTQYF. The genes are TRBV25-1 and TRBJ2-3; 8 bases fit TRBD1. The V gene's germline CDR1 is MGHDK and CDR2 SYGVNS. Losses at the gene ends were 5 bases for V and 0 bases for J; bases not matched to a gene: 4. CDR3 size: 15 residues.

This clone was picked up one time. The rearrangement links TRBV19 to TRBJ2-5, with 7 bases aligning to TRBD1. The CDR3 is 13 residues long. With V trimmed by 8 bases and J by 5 bases, 8 bases remained unmatched. Germline loops: CDR1 LNHDA, CDR2 SQIVND (reference sequence). CDR3 nucleotides: TGTGCCAGTTCGTACAGGGGTTGGGAGACCCAGTACTTC. This translates into CASSYRGWETQYF.

The V call is TRBV6-5, the J call TRBJ2-7; D might be TRBD2 (5 bases). The CDR3 length is 14 residues. Germline CDR1 MNHEY, CDR2 SVGAGI. V lost 4 bases, J lost 0 bases, and 10 bases lay in between. The CDR3 nucleotides read TGTGCCAGCAGTTTGGACTGGAACTCCTACGAGCAGTACTTC. Amino acid sequence: CASSLDWNSYEQYF.

The chain joins TRBV9 to TRBJ2-1; a weak D match, TRBD2 (6 bases). Germline V gene lookup returns CDR1 SGDLS and CDR2 YYNGEE. CDR3 length: 14 amino acids. The V end lost 3 bases, the J end lost 12 bases, and 19 bases lay between the germline ends. This chain's CDR3 is CASSATLGGRGQFF. The CDR3 DNA follows: TGTGCCAGCAGCGCGACGCTAGGAGGGCGGGGGCAGTTCTTC.

The V call is TRBV2, the J call TRBJ2-7; the match to TRBD2 covers 7 bases. CDR1 is SNHLY, CDR2 FYNNEI, per germline. The J segment lost 2 bases and the V segment lost 4 bases, leaving 5 bases of the junction unmatched. This CDR3 is built from 14 residues. CDR3 in DNA: TGTGCCAGCAGTGCGGGGGGAGTCACCTACGAGCAGTACTTC. Its translation is CASSAGGVTYEQYF.

This chain uses TRBV2 with TRBJ2-5, with D perhaps TRBD1 (6 bases). CDR1 is SNHLY and CDR2 is FYNNEI in the germline V gene. Trimming left V 4 bases short and J 2 bases short, with 8 bases between. The CDR3 sequence is 13 residues long. In nucleotides, the CDR3 is TGTGCCAGCAGTGGTCAGGGGCAAGAGACCCAGTACTTC. Translated: CASSGQGQETQYF.

This clone appeared a single time. The chain joins TRBV27 to TRBJ2-1, with D tentatively TRBD2 (7 bases). Germline CDR1 is MNHEY and CDR2 is SMNVEV (reference sequence). With 7 bases removed from V and 7 bases from J, the gap between germline ends came to 23 bases. This CDR3 is built from 16 residues. Written as DNA, the CDR3 is TGTGCCAGCACCTTCCTGGGGGCGGGGGCGGGGAATGAGCAGTTCTTC. Amino acid sequence: CASTFLGAGAGNEQFF.

This clone was picked up one time. This chain joins TRBV24-1 and TRBJ2-7, with 8 bases fitting TRBD1. Germline V gives CDR1 KGHDR, CDR2 SFDVKD. The V segment lost 3 bases and the J segment 3 bases; nucleotides outside the gene matches: 12. This CDR3 region has 17 residues. CDR3 protein: CATSDEGGQGARYEQYF. As DNA, the CDR3 is TGTGCCACCAGTGATGAAGGGGGGCAGGGGGCGCGCTACGAGCAGTACTTC.

This rearrangement joins TRBV11-2 to TRBJ1-3, with D unclear. V gave up 5 bases and J gave up 4 bases, with 21 bases separating them. Germline CDR1 and CDR2: SGHAT and FQNNGV. This CDR3 comprises 17 residues. The CDR3 is CASSAAFSGSGGNTIYF. CDR3 coding DNA: TGTGCCAGCAGCGCCGCCTTCTCGGGATCCGGGGGAAACACCATATATTTT.

The chain joins TRBV15 to TRBJ1-3; 7 nucleotides match TRBD1. Germline assignment: CDR1 LNHNV and CDR2 YYDKDF (reference sequence). The CDR3 is made up of 16 amino acids. V shed 1 base, J shed 7 bases, and the junction held 10 bases outside the gene matches. The CDR3 DNA is TGTGCCACCAGCAGAGGGAGGGGGCCCCCCGGGAACACCATATATTTT. Protein sequence: CATSRGRGPPGNTIYF.

This sequence joins TRBV28 and TRBJ1-2; D is unclear. With 6 bases removed from V and 2 bases from J, the gap between germline ends came to 10 bases. The germline gives CDR1 MDHEN, CDR2 SYDVKM. The CDR3 runs to 13 residues. The CDR3 region is CASSLTGNYGYTF. The CDR3 coding sequence is TGTGCCAGCAGCTTGACGGGGAACTATGGCTACACCTTC.

V usage is TRBV5-8 and J usage is TRBJ2-2; 10 bases are shared with TRBD2. With V trimmed by 0 bases and J by 7 bases, 6 bases remained unmatched. The CDR3 contains 16 residues. Per germline, CDR1 SGHTS and CDR2 YDEGEE. The CDR3 nucleotides read TGTGCCAGCAGCTTGGCAGCGGGGGGGCCTAGCGGGGAGCTGTTTTTT. Protein product: CASSLAAGGPSGELFF.

The chain links TRBV2 to TRBJ2-7, with 8 positions matching TRBD1. CDR1 is SNHLY and CDR2 is FYNNEI in the germline V gene. Trimming removed 6 bases from V and 0 bases from J; junction bases left unmatched: 7. The CDR3 length is 15 residues. This chain's CDR3 is CASSWGQGASYEQYF. CDR3 DNA sequence: TGTGCCAGCAGCTGGGGGCAGGGGGCCTCCTACGAGCAGTACTTC.